The sample holds one count of the clone carrying this T cell receptor (beta chain). This record comes from a study of Ad26.COV2.S vaccination and SARS-CoV-2 variants. As to treatment: around 19 received Ad26.COV2.S at low or high dose, single or two shots; 5 received placebo; per-sample allocation not given. Sampling was performed 63 days after the first vaccine or placebo injection. This table comes from immunoSEQ multiplex PCR, and its TCRdb copy is limited to in-frame clones, with some not included. The sample shows around 300,000 clones, about 88% of them seen only once. Germline lookup yields CDR1 MRHNA and CDR2 SNTAGT. V dropped 4 bases and J dropped 0 bases, with 16 bases sitting between them. The CDR3 is 17 amino acids.

The source material was peripheral blood, sampled in a trial of Ad26.COV2.S vaccine versus placebo. This clonotype was sampled from a person between 18 and 60 years old who received the Ad26.COV2.S COVID-19 vaccine or a placebo. The rearrangement links TRBV6-4 to TRBJ2-1; D may be TRBD1 or TRBD2 (6 bases each). CDR3 coding DNA: TGTGCCAGCAGTGTAGAAGGGGGGCAGGTCTCCTACAATGAGCAGTTCTTC. This codes for CASSVEGGQVSYNEQFF.